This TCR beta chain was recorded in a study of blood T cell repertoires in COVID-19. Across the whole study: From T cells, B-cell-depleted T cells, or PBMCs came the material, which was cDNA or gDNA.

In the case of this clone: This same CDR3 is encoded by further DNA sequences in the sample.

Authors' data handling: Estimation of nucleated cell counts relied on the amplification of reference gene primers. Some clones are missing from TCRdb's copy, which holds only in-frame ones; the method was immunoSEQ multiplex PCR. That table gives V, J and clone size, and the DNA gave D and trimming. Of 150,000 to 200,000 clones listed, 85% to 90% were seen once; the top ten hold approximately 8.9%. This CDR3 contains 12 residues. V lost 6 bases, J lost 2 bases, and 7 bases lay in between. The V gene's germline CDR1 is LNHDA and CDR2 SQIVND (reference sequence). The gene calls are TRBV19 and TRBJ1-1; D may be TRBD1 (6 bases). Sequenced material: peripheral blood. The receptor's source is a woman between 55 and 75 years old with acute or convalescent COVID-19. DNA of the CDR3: TGTGCCAGTAGGACAGGAAACACTGAAGCTTTCTTT. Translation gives CASRTGNTEAFF.